This TCR beta chain was recovered during a study of CD8 T cells in Susac syndrome. The study's findings and limits: The number of individuals included in the study's TCR sequencing and HLA analysis was acknowledged as relatively small.

Peripheral blood CD8+ and CD4+ T cells were profiled by TCR beta sequencing. cDNA came from around 0.54 to 1 ug RNA primed by random hexamers. The authors amplified TCR beta CDR3 across 54 Vbeta and 13 Jbeta using immunoSEQ multiplex PCR. TCRdb re-analysed the immunoSEQ multiplex PCR reads in MiXCR, keeping a single row per CDR3 protein. The top ten hold roughly 0.099% of the sample, which has approximately 150,000 distinct CDR3 sequences, approximately 94% seen once. Trimming removed 3 bases from V and 2 bases from J, with 20 bases in between. Germline V CDR1 and CDR2: DFQATT, SNEGSKA (reference sequence). The CDR3 extends over 16 amino acids. A single count supports this clonotype. Its antigen remains unidentified.

This receptor was identified in a human donor with multiple sclerosis. V gene TRBV20-1 combines with J gene TRBJ2-7; TRBD2 is a possible D gene (6 bases). Sequencing input: CD4+ T cells from PBMCs. The CDR3 loop reads CSASSPAGMLPYEQYF. CDR3 nucleotides: TGCAGTGCTAGCTCTCCCGCGGGGATGCTACCCTACGAGCAGTACTTC.